One and the same sample provided the 30 T cell receptor beta chains below, sequenced in a study of T cells in Graves' hyperthyroidism and ophthalmopathy. Amplification of TCR beta CDR3 regions was performed using RNA transcripts as template. The HTBI primer set drove a first-round RT-PCR of the TCR CDR3. TCRdb ran MiXCR on the multiplex PCR reads and lists one entry per CDR3 protein. The data contain about 640,000 distinct CDR3 sequences, 13% to 15% of them singletons. Material for sequencing was blood. The source is a woman aged 50 to 60 with Graves' ophthalmopathy.

This clonotype was found a few times. This may arise from a read error, as a much more abundant clone is one base away. The chain is built from TRBV14 and TRBJ2-5; D might be TRBD1 or TRBD2, each matching 5 bases. The CDR3 extends over 16 amino acids. Germline CDR1 reads SGHDN; CDR2 reads FVKESK. The CDR3 sequence: CASSQDKRQGGETQCF. CDR3 sequence (DNA): TGTGCCAGCAGCCAAGATAAGCGGCAGGGTGGAGAGACCCAGTGCTTC.

This clonotype has more than one count but fewer than ten. The J gene is TRBJ1-5, the V gene TRBV19, with D possibly being TRBD1 (6 bases). Germline V gene data show CDR1 as LNHDA and CDR2 as SQIVND (reference sequence). The CDR3 is made up of 13 amino acids. V was cut by 5 bases and J by 9 bases, with 14 bases left in between. As DNA, the CDR3 is TGTGCCAGTAGTCCTTCAAGGGGGGGGCCCCAGCATTTT. Translated, it gives CASSPSRGGPQHF.

This clonotype was counted only a few times. A much larger clone is a single base away; this may be a read error. This sequence joins TRBV28 and TRBJ2-1; unclear D gene. Germline-derived CDR1 and CDR2 are MDHEN and SYDVKM. The CDR3 consists of 15 residues. The chain's CDR3 is CTSSLRGTPMNEQFF. The CDR3 nucleotides are TGTACCAGCAGTTTACGCGGAACCCCGATGAATGAGCAGTTCTTC.

The chain couples TRBV18 to TRBJ1-4, with TRBD1 matching over 7 bases. Trimming took 5 bases from V and 4 from J; bases not matched to a gene: 7. Germline V gene data show CDR1 as KGHSH and CDR2 as LQKENI. This CDR3 comprises 15 residues. In nucleotides, the CDR3 is TGTGCCAGCTCATCACAAACAGGGGTTAATGAAAAACTGTTTTTT. Amino acids: CASSSQTGVNEKLFF.

This clonotype was seen repeatedly, ten times or more. The chain recombines TRBV5-1 with TRBJ1-2; weak D call: TRBD1 (5 bases). The CDR3 covers 14 residues. Between the trimmed V and J ends, which lost 4 bases and 2 bases, there was a span of 12 bases. CDR1 and CDR2 from the germline V gene are SGHRS and YFSETQ. The CDR3 is CASSPLGRNYGYTF. CDR3 DNA sequence: TGCGCCAGCAGCCCATTGGGGCGGAACTATGGCTACACCTTC.

This clonotype has ten or more counts. The genes are TRBV24-1 and TRBJ2-1; TRBD1 might be the D (5 bases). From germline, CDR1 is KGHDR and CDR2 SFDVKD. Trimming pared 2 bases from V and 8 bases from J, leaving 9 bases between. This CDR3 comprises 13 residues. The chain's CDR3 is CATSDWGSDEQFF. The CDR3 DNA sequence: TGTGCCACCAGTGATTGGGGCTCGGATGAGCAGTTCTTC.

The rearrangement joins TRBV14 to TRBJ2-7; 9 bases align to TRBD2. Per germline, CDR1 SGHDN and CDR2 FVKESK. The CDR3 runs to 19 residues. With V trimmed by 3 bases and J by 3 bases, 18 bases remained unmatched. CDR3 DNA sequence: TGTGCCAGCAGCCAGGGACTGGGCCTTGGCGGGAGGGTATACTACGAGCAGTACTTC. Its protein product is CASSQGLGLGGRVYYEQYF.

The CDR3 DNA sequence: TGTGCCACCAGTGATGTACAGGGAAGATCAGGCTACACCTTC. Amino acid sequence: CATSDVQGRSGYTF. The gene calls are TRBV24-1 and TRBJ1-2; D might be TRBD1 (6 bases). The germline V and J ends were trimmed by 3 bases and 8 bases, with 15 bases remaining between them. The CDR3 has 14 residues. Germline assignment: CDR1 KGHDR and CDR2 SFDVKD.

In its sample, this clonotype was seen a few times. The chain couples TRBV30 to TRBJ2-3; no reliable D call. The CDR3 covers 13 residues. CDR1 and CDR2 (germline): GTSNPN, SVGIG (reference sequence). Trimming took off 4 bases at V and 0 bases at J, with 8 bases between the two ends. CDR3 sequence (DNA): TGTGCCTGGATGTTTAAGAGCACAGATACGCAGTATTTT. Protein: CAWMFKSTDTQYF.

This chain links TRBV24-1 with TRBJ1-5; no definite D call. Trimming cost V 3 bases and J 6 bases, with 17 bases left between them. This CDR3 contains 16 residues. Looked up from germline, CDR1 is KGHDR and CDR2 is SFDVKD. The CDR3 reads CATSDGSGSGVQPQHF. DNA of the CDR3: TGTGCCACCAGTGATGGTTCGGGTTCTGGGGTTCAGCCCCAGCATTTT.

The gene calls are TRBV29-1 and TRBJ2-2; 9 bases align to TRBD2. The germline V gene encodes CDR1 SQVTM and CDR2 ANQGSEA. The CDR3 loop spans 14 amino acids. The ends lost 5 bases at V and 3 bases at J; junction bases unmatched: 4. CDR3 loop: CSVRGLADTGELFF. CDR3 nucleotide sequence: TGCAGCGTTAGGGGACTAGCAGACACCGGGGAGCTGTTTTTT.

This clonotype was recorded at least ten times. The chain uses TRBV7-2 and TRBJ1-1; D is uncertain. There are 17 residues in the CDR3. Germline V gene lookup returns CDR1 SGHTA and CDR2 FQGNSA. Trimming took 1 base from V and 0 from J, leaving 15 bases between them. CDR3: CASSLVHGPVLNTEAFF. Written as DNA, the CDR3 is TGTGCCAGCAGCTTAGTCCACGGACCCGTGTTGAACACTGAAGCTTTCTTT.

This clonotype was observed at least ten times. The chain has TRBV3-1 and TRBJ2-7; D is ambiguous. CDR3 length: 15 residues. Germline values: CDR1 LGHDT, CDR2 YNNKEL (reference sequence). V lost 0 bases to trimming and J lost 0 bases, with 9 bases between them. CDR3 sequence: CASSQDLWGSYEQYF. The CDR3 region has the DNA TGTGCCAGCAGCCAAGATCTATGGGGCTCCTACGAGCAGTACTTC.

The CDR3 here is CATRSESGWKDNEQFF. CDR3 in DNA: TGTGCCACCCGCTCGGAGTCCGGTTGGAAAGACAATGAGCAGTTCTTC. The chain is built from TRBV24-1 and TRBJ2-1; no reliable D call. The CDR3 sequence is 16 residues long. Germline CDR1 KGHDR, CDR2 SFDVKD. V lost 9 bases, J lost 5 bases, and 22 bases lay in between.

At least ten counts were recorded for this clonotype. The chain recombines TRBV12-3 or TRBV12-4 with TRBJ2-3; D is undetermined. Trimming took 3 bases from V and 4 from J, leaving 5 bases between them. There are 12 residues in the CDR3. The CDR3 DNA follows: TGTGCCAGCAGTTTCTACCCAGATACGCAGTATTTT. This encodes CASSFYPDTQYF.

This chain joins TRBV20-1 and TRBJ2-3; D gene uncertain. Germline V gene sequence: CDR1 DFQATT, CDR2 SNEGSKA (reference sequence). CDR3 length: 10 residues. Trimming shortened V by 6 bases and J by 8 bases, and 9 bases separated the two germline ends. The CDR3 DNA reads TGCAGTGCCAGCGCAGGTACGCAGTATTTT. It encodes CSASAGTQYF.

Many counts were recorded for this clonotype. The chain links TRBV27 to TRBJ2-1; 12 bases map to TRBD2. This CDR3 contains 17 residues. The V and J ends lost 4 bases and 6 bases, in that order; junction bases with no gene match: 10. The V gene's germline CDR1 is MNHEY and CDR2 SMNVEV (reference sequence). The CDR3: CASSSKAGLAGLNEQFF. DNA for the CDR3: TGTGCCAGCAGTTCGAAAGCGGGACTAGCGGGTCTCAATGAGCAGTTCTTC.

The chain carries TRBV19 and TRBJ2-1, with D unresolved. Germline CDR1 and CDR2: LNHDA and SQIVND (reference sequence). The CDR3 totals 15 residues. Between the trimmed V and J ends, which lost 1 base and 0 bases, there was a span of 7 bases. Written as DNA, the CDR3 is TGTGCCAGTAGTATAGTCTATAGCTCCTACAATGAGCAGTTCTTC. The encoded protein is CASSIVYSSYNEQFF. Using reference TRBV19 and TRBJ2-1 for the parts outside the CDR3, the full variable domain is DGGITQSPKYLFRKEGQNVTLSCEQNLNHDAMYWYRQDPGQGLRLIYYSQIVNDFQKGDIAEGYSVSREKKESFPLTVTSAQKNPTAFYLCASSIVYSSYNEQFFGPGTRLTVL.

At least ten counts were recorded for this clonotype. The rearrangement uses TRBV6-2 or TRBV6-3 and TRBJ2-7; D uncertain. V was cut by 7 bases and J by 1 base, with 14 bases left in between. The CDR3 covers 14 residues. Germline V gives CDR1 MNHEY, CDR2 SVGEGT. The CDR3 nucleotides are TGTGCCAGCATCACAAGGGCTGGGTCCTACGAGCAGTACTTC. Its protein product is CASITRAGSYEQYF.

The chain links TRBV29-1 to TRBJ2-7, with D tentatively TRBD2 (5 bases). The CDR3 covers 13 residues. V was trimmed by 2 bases and J by 4 bases, leaving 12 bases between them. The germline V gene has CDR1 SQVTM and CDR2 ANQGSEA. CDR3 DNA sequence: TGCAGCGTTGAATCCGGGAAGGAATACGAGCAGTACTTC. Its translation: CSVESGKEYEQYF.

This clonotype was observed a few times. The chain couples TRBV18 to TRBJ2-7; TRBD2 agrees at 12 bases. Germline lookup yields CDR1 KGHSH and CDR2 LQKENI. The trim removed 8 bases at V and 6 bases at J, leaving 11 bases unmatched. CDR3 length equals 15 residues. This CDR3 reads CASLRTSGTRGEQYF. In DNA, the CDR3 is TGTGCCAGCCTTAGGACTAGCGGGACACGGGGCGAGCAGTACTTC.

This clonotype was found many times. This chain uses TRBV3-1 with TRBJ1-1; 9 bases align to TRBD1. Trimming at V came to 5 bases and at J to 10 bases, leaving 17 bases not matched to a gene. The CDR3 consists of 16 residues. Per germline, CDR1 LGHDT and CDR2 YNNKEL (reference sequence). The CDR3 spells CASSSYPGQGLVRAFF. CDR3 nucleotides: TGTGCCAGCAGCTCCTATCCGGGACAGGGACTGGTAAGAGCTTTCTTT.

This clonotype was counted many times. The CDR3 DNA follows: TGCGCCAGCAGCCCCGCTAGAGGGAACTCCTACAATGAGCAGTTCTTC. This sequence encodes CASSPARGNSYNEQFF. V usage is TRBV5-1 and J usage is TRBJ2-1; a possible D gene is TRBD2 (5 bases). The V end lost 4 bases, the J end lost 0 bases, and 14 bases lay between the germline ends. Looked up from germline, CDR1 is SGHRS and CDR2 is YFSETQ. The CDR3 is made up of 16 amino acids.

V and J are TRBV10-3 and TRBJ2-3, with 15 positions matching TRBD2. J gave up 2 bases and V 10 bases, and 4 bases lay outside the gene matches. Germline loops: CDR1 ENHRY, CDR2 SYGVKD. The CDR3 has 15 residues. In nucleotides, the CDR3 is TGTGCCAGACGGACTAGCGGGAGGGTCACAGATACGCAGTATTTT. Translation: CARRTSGRVTDTQYF.

This clonotype was picked up a small number of times. This chain uses TRBV2 with TRBJ2-5; D gene uncertain. V shed 5 bases and J shed 3 bases, with 7 bases lying between them. CDR3 length: 12 residues. Germline CDR1 reads SNHLY; CDR2 reads FYNNEI. This CDR3 reads CASSFNEETQYF. The CDR3 nucleotides are TGTGCCAGCAGTTTTAACGAAGAGACCCAGTACTTC.

This clonotype is a singleton in its sample. V is TRBV12-3 or TRBV12-4 and J is TRBJ2-7; 14 nucleotides line up with TRBD2. After removal of 6 bases from V and 1 base from J, the junction contained 5 bases not matched to a gene. CDR3 length equals 16 residues. Here the CDR3 reads CASRPRTSGRSYEQYF. CDR3 DNA sequence: TGTGCCAGCAGACCCCGGACTAGCGGGAGGTCCTACGAGCAGTACTTC.

This clonotype came up many times. V is TRBV30 and J is TRBJ1-4; D perhaps matches TRBD1 (5 bases). V was shortened by 3 bases and J by 8 bases, with 16 bases between the two germline ends. CDR3 length: 14 residues. Germline V gene data show CDR1 as GTSNPN and CDR2 as SVGIG (reference sequence). The CDR3 DNA reads as TGTGCCTGGAGCCCCGGGACCCGGGGCGAAAAACTGTTTTTT. Its translation is CAWSPGTRGEKLFF.

This clonotype was observed a handful of times. The CDR3 protein is CASSQGLMDTYNEQFF. The CDR3 bases are TGTGCCAGCAGCCAAGGTTTGATGGACACGTACAATGAGCAGTTCTTC. The chain uses TRBV4-2 and TRBJ2-1, with D perhaps TRBD1 (5 bases). Per germline, CDR1 LGHNA and CDR2 YNFKEQ. The V gene lost 1 base and the J gene lost 4 bases, with 14 bases spanning the gap. The CDR3 contains 16 residues.

This clonotype was observed many times. The chain employs TRBV7-3 and TRBJ2-3, with TRBD2 matching 11 bases. With 8 bases clipped from V and 5 bases from J, the junction kept 3 bases outside the gene matches. The CDR3 runs to 13 residues. Germline V gene data show CDR1 as SGHTA and CDR2 as FQGTGA. CDR3 nucleotide sequence: TGTGCCAGCGGTGGACTAGCGGGAGATACGCAGTATTTT. The encoded protein is CASGGLAGDTQYF.

Ten or more counts support this clonotype. The CDR3: CASSLVNGVDSTDTQYF. CDR3 sequence (DNA): TGTGCCAGCAGCTTAGTTAATGGGGTCGACAGCACAGATACGCAGTATTTT. The V gene is TRBV7-8, the J gene TRBJ2-3, with unresolved D. The CDR3 is 17 amino acids. Trimming removed 1 base from V and 0 bases from J, with 14 bases in between. CDR1 SGHVS and CDR2 FQNEAQ come from the germline V gene.